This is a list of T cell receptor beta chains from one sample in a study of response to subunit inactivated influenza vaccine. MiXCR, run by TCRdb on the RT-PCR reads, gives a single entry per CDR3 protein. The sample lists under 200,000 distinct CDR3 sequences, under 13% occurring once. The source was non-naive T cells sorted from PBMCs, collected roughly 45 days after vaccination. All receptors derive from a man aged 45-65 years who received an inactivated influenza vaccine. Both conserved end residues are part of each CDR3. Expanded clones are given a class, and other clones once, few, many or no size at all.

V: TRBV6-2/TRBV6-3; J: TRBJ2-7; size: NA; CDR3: CASSQDRGTYEQYF
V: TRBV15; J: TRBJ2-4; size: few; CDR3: CATSRDRLRGGKGNIQYF
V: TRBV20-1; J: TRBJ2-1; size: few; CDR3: CSARDFEGLANEQFF
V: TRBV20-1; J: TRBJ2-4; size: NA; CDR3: CSVLAHIQYF
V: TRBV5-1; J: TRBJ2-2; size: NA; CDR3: CASAGDRTEELFF
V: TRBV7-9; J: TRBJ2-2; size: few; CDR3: CASSYGTGDTGELFF
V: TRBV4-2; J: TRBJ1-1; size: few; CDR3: CASSQEVRSSNTEAFF
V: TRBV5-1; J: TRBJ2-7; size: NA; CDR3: CASSLGGGPTSEQYF
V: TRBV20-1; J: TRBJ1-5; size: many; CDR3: CSARDPTGGNQPQHF
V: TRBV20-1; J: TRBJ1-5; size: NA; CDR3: CSAREGTYSNQPQHF
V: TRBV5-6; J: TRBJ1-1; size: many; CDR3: CASSWGDTEAFF
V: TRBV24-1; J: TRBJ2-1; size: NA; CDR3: CATSRRQEYNEQFF
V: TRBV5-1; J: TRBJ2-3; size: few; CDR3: CASSLERAWDTQYF
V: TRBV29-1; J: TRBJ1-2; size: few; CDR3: CSVVSGQKNYGYTF
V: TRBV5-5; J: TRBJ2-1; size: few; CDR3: CASSLAASGRANEQFF
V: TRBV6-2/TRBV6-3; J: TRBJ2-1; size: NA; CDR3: CASSYNMAYNEQFF
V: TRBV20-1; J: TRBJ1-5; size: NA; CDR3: CSAGRDVNQPQHF
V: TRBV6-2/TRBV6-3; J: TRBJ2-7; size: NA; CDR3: CASSSIVARSYEQYF
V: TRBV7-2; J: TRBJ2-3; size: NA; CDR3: CASSLVAGGPRDTQYF
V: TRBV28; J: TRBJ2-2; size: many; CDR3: CASSLGILVTGELFF
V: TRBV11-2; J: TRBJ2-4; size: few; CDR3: CASSLDWTSGGLAKNIQYF
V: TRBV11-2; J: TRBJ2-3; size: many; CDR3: CASSLDSTDTQYF
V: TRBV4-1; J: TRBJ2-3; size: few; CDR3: CASSQLGTGADTQYF
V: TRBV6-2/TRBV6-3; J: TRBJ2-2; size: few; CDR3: CASSREERWELFF
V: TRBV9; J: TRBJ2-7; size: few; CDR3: CASSVGGQGAYEQYF
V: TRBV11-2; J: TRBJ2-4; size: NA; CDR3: CASSSRWALQNIQYF
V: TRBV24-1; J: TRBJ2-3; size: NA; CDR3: CATSDLQGLAGGHPDTQYF
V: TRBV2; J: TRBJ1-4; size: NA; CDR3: CASSAGRGRRMRKLFF
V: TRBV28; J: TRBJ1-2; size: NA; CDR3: CASSLFYGYTF
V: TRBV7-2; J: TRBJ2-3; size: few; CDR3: CASSLGGQRADTQYF
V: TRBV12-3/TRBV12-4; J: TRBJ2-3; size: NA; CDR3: CASSFGDRGGDTQYF
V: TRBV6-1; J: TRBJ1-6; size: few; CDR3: CASSEYGQGVWSPLHF
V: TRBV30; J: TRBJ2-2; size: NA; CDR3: CAWTRGLFGTGELFF
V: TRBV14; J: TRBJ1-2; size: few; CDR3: CASSLGQGYSYTF
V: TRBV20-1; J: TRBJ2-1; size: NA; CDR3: CSAPRQGDNEQFF
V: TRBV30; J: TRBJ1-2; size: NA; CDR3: CAWSVGAGTGYTF
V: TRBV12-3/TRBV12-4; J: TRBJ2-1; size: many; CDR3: CASSPSEGQIYNEQFF
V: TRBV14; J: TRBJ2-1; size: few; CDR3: CASSQHAGWSSYNEQFF
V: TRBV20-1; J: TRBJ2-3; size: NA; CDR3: CSAVSSRTDTQYF
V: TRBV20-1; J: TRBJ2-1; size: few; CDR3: CSAAGVGRSGGNEQFF
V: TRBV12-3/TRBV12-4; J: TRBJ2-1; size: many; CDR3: CASGASQWDEQFF
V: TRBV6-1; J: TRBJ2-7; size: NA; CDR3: CASRATDSYEQYF
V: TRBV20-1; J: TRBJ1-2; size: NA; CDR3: CSAGGQANYGYTF
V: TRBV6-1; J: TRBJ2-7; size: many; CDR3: CASRQNTNRHEQYF
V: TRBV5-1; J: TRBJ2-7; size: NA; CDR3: CASSLVAQAYEQYF
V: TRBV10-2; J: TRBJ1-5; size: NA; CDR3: CASSNRGPNQPQHF
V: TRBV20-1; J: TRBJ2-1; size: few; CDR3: CSAREQEKIHYNEQFF
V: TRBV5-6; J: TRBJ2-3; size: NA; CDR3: CASSQAGTSVTDTQYF
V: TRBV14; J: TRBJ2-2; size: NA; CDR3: CASSQHTGTVYTGELFF
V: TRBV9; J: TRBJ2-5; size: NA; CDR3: CASSVGVHQETQYF
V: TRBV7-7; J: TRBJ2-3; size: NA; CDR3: CASSVGLFTDTQYF
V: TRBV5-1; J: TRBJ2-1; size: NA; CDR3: CASSPGLAGPLNNEQFF